This T cell receptor (beta chain) was profiled in a study of cytomegalovirus exposure and HLA in healthy donors. This CDR3 region has 16 residues. V was clipped by 3 bases and J by 9 bases, with 18 bases between them. Germline CDR1 reads SGHTA; CDR2 reads FQGNSA. Method: immunoSEQ multiplex PCR; TCRdb's copy keeps in-frame clones and lacks some. The sample contains approximately 120,000 clones, 89% of which appear only once. The sequence derives from a woman aged 18-35 years in good health and CMV-seronegative. The sequencing sample was made of PBMCs. The rearrangement uses TRBV7-2 and TRBJ1-6, with unresolved D. The CDR3 is CASSFRGEVSFSPLHF. CDR3 nucleotides: TGTGCCAGCAGCTTCCGGGGTGAAGTGAGTTTTTCACCCCTCCACTTT. Full variable domain (missing parts from reference TRBV7-2 and TRBJ1-6): GAGVSQSPSNKVTEKGKDVELRCDPISGHTALYWYRQSLGQGLEFLIYFQGNSAPDKSGLPSDRFSAERTGGSVSTLTIQRTQQEDSAVYLCASSFRGEVSFSPLHFGNGTRLTVT.